This T cell receptor (beta chain) was identified in a study of T-cell reconstitution after alpha-beta-depleted transplantation in children. The CDR3 consists of 14 residues. Deletions cut 1 base from V and 6 bases from J, with 11 bases between. The V gene's germline CDR1 is SGHDN and CDR2 FVKESK. A library of TCRbeta sequences, prepared with unique molecular identifiers, was generated. In TCRdb, the PCR reads were re-called with MiXCR into one record per CDR3 protein. The sample lists roughly 500,000 distinct CDR3 sequences; approximately 20% were seen once. The specimen was PBMCs from the stem cell graft donor, collected from the stem cell graft. The chain uses TRBV14 and TRBJ2-3; D is perhaps TRBD2 (5 bases). The receptor was derived from a human donor who donated a stem cell graft to a child with acute lymphoblastic leukemia. The DNA of the CDR3 is TGTGCCAGCAGCCAAGGGATAGCGTGGGATACGCAGTATTTT. Protein sequence: CASSQGIAWDTQYF.